Only one count was recorded for the clone carrying this T cell receptor beta chain. Its specificity is not known. Per germline, CDR1 MNHEY and CDR2 SVGAGI. V was cut by 0 bases and J by 5 bases, with 8 bases left in between. The CDR3 length is 13 residues. The sample is drawn from a study of cytomegalovirus exposure and HLA in healthy donors. Findings and caveats of the study: Per published reports, the classifier diagnosed cytomegalovirus status with high specificity and sensitivity.

The donors formed part of the approximately 120-subject validation cohort, distinct from the roughly 600-subject first cohort. Using immunoSEQ multiplex PCR, the repertoire was profiled, and TCRdb retains in-frame clones only, with some absent. The sample yields fewer than 400,000 clones, approximately 88% seen once. What was sequenced was PBMCs. The V gene is TRBV6-5, the J gene TRBJ2-7; possible D gene TRBD1, 6 bases. The source of this sequence is a young man in good health and CMV-seronegative. The CDR3 sequence: CASSYSSGDEQYF. CDR3 sequence (DNA): TGTGCCAGCAGTTACTCTTCAGGGGACGAGCAGTACTTC.